This passage covers 26 T cell receptor beta chains from one sample sequenced in a study of glioma-infiltrating T cells after dendritic cell vaccination. Sequenced by immunoSEQ multiplex PCR; TCRdb stores in-frame clones only, minus some. This table has approximately 91,000 clones, about 81% appearing once. Time point here: after dendritic cell vaccination, including at tumor progression/relapse. Sequences were derived from blood, sampled after dendritic cell vaccination. All receptors derive from a human donor with glioblastoma.

This chain connects TRBV7-2 to TRBJ2-7, with 11 bases fitting TRBD2. Germline V gene data show CDR1 as SGHTA and CDR2 as FQGNSA. With 3 bases clipped from V and 2 bases from J, the junction kept 0 bases outside the gene matches. CDR3 length equals 14 residues. CDR3 sequence: CASSFSGRAYEQYV. Here the CDR3 DNA reads TGTGCCAGCAGCTTTAGCGGGAGGGCCTACGAGCAGTACGTC.

This clone occurred once. The V gene is TRBV2, the J gene TRBJ1-5; 9 nucleotides match TRBD1. V lost 4 bases, J lost 3 bases, and 13 bases stayed unmatched. The CDR3 totals 18 residues. Germline CDR1 and CDR2: SNHLY and FYNNEI. The CDR3 protein is CASSGTGVTSRYNQPQHF. In nucleotides, the CDR3 is TGTGCCAGCAGTGGGACAGGGGTAACAAGCCGTTACAATCAGCCCCAGCATTTT.

Concerning this clone itself: The junction departs from the called germline gene at one end, perhaps through a read error. The rearrangement links TRBV6-1 to TRBJ1-5, with 10 bases aligning to TRBD1. The CDR3 covers 12 residues. Germline lookup yields CDR1 MNHNS and CDR2 SASEGT. The CDR3 protein is CASSAGQGVSGF. The CDR3 nucleotides are TGTGCCAGCAGTGCCGGACAGGGGGTTTCTGGTTTT.

The rearrangement uses TRBV27 and TRBJ1-2; 10 bases match TRBD1. There are 14 residues in the CDR3. Trimming took 5 bases from V and 4 from J; bases not matched to a gene: 4. Germline loops: CDR1 MNHEY, CDR2 SMNVEV (reference sequence). This CDR3 is CASSPRQGAYGYTF. For the CDR3, the DNA is TGTGCCAGCAGTCCCAGACAGGGGGCCTATGGCTACACCTTC.

This sequence joins TRBV4-1 and TRBJ2-2; 8 nucleotides line up with TRBD1. V gave up 5 bases and J gave up 4 bases; unmatched junction bases: 6. The V gene's germline CDR1 is MGHRA and CDR2 YSYEKL. The CDR3 spans 15 residues. The CDR3 DNA is TGCGCCAGCAGCGTAGGACAGGGAGCCACCGGGGAGCTGTTTTTT. It translates to CASSVGQGATGELFF.

The chain carries TRBV9 and TRBJ1-5; no firm D call. This CDR3 spans 15 amino acids. In germline, CDR1 is SGDLS, CDR2 YYNGEE. V shed 0 bases and J shed 5 bases, with 12 bases lying between them. This CDR3 is CASSVGPTPYQPQHF. The CDR3 nucleotides are TGTGCCAGCAGCGTAGGTCCTACCCCCTATCAGCCCCAGCATTTT.

J is TRBJ2-7 and V is TRBV27, with 8 bases identical to TRBD1. V gave up 2 bases and J gave up 5 bases; unmatched junction bases: 8. Germline V gene sequence: CDR1 MNHEY, CDR2 SMNVEV (reference sequence). The CDR3 loop spans 15 amino acids. In nucleotides, the CDR3 is TGTGCCAGCAGTTTAAGGCAGGGGGCATTCCACGAGCAGTACGTC. Encoded protein: CASSLRQGAFHEQYV.

This rearrangement joins TRBV7-9 to TRBJ1-2; possibly TRBD1 for D (6 bases). The germline V gene has CDR1 SEHNR and CDR2 FQNEAQ (reference sequence). The V end lost 1 base, the J end lost 2 bases, and 17 bases lay between the germline ends. CDR3 length: 17 amino acids. The CDR3 is CASSLGLVGRGNYGYTF. CDR3 DNA sequence: TGTGCCAGCAGCTTAGGTCTGGTCGGCAGGGGAAACTATGGCTACACCTTC.

The chain recombines TRBV6-5 with TRBJ2-3, with D uncertain. CDR3 size: 16 residues. Trimming left V 2 bases short and J 0 bases short, with 12 bases between. Germline CDR1 is MNHEY and CDR2 is SVGAGI. This chain's CDR3 is CASSYGGLTSTDTQYF. The DNA of the CDR3 is TGTGCCAGCAGTTACGGCGGCCTTACTAGCACAGATACGCAGTATTTT.

The genes are TRBV27 and TRBJ1-6; D may be TRBD1 (5 bases). Trimming shortened V by 7 bases and J by 6 bases, and 19 bases separated the two germline ends. Germline V gene data show CDR1 as MNHEY and CDR2 as SMNVEV (reference sequence). This CDR3 is built from 16 residues. CDR3 residues: CASIAYHRLGNSPLHF. DNA of the CDR3: TGTGCCAGCATTGCTTATCACAGGCTCGGTAATTCACCCCTCCACTTT.

This clone was observed a single time. The chain has TRBV2 and TRBJ2-5; 7 bases are shared with TRBD2. Germline trimming cut 8 bases from V and 4 bases from J; bases unmatched to any gene: 7. This CDR3 comprises 13 residues. Germline CDR1 and CDR2: SNHLY and FYNNEI. CDR3 loop: CASSAGVVETQYF. The CDR3 DNA follows: TGTGCCAGCTCTGCGGGAGTGGTAGAGACCCAGTACTTC.

This clone was found a few times. V is TRBV5-6 and J is TRBJ1-5; no clear D. Germline-derived CDR1 and CDR2 are SGHDT and YYEEEE. V dropped 4 bases and J dropped 2 bases, with 13 bases sitting between them. The CDR3 consists of 15 residues. CDR3 bases: TGTGCCAGCAGCCAGGCGGGTTCAGGCAATCAGCCCCAGCATTTT. It is translated as CASSQAGSGNQPQHF.

This chain uses TRBV25-1 with TRBJ2-5; D is undetermined. The CDR3 loop spans 11 amino acids. Germline V gene data show CDR1 as MGHDK and CDR2 as SYGVNS. V was pared by 8 bases and J by 5 bases, with 9 bases between. The CDR3: CASEVRETQYF. CDR3 coding DNA: TGTGCCAGCGAGGTACGCGAGACCCAGTACTTC.

This clone was recorded once. The chain joins TRBV5-1 to TRBJ1-2; 10 nucleotides line up with TRBD1. J lost 8 bases, V lost 0 bases, and 4 bases had no gene match. Germline CDR1 and CDR2: SGHRS and YFSETQ. The CDR3 spans 14 residues. CDR3: CASSLGQGAGGYTF. The CDR3 bases are TGCGCCAGCAGCTTGGGACAGGGGGCAGGAGGCTACACCTTC.

This clone was counted between two and nine times. The rearrangement joins TRBV6-1 to TRBJ1-5; D is ambiguous. This CDR3 region has 14 residues. Per germline, CDR1 MNHNS and CDR2 SASEGT. V lost 3 bases to trimming and J lost 5 bases, with 11 bases between them. The CDR3: CASSDAGRHQPQHF. The CDR3 DNA sequence: TGTGCCAGCAGTGATGCGGGTCGTCATCAGCCCCAGCATTTT.

This clone has more than one count but fewer than ten. V usage is TRBV7-9 and J usage is TRBJ2-7, with TRBD2 matching over 9 bases. This CDR3 has 14 residues. V shed 5 bases and J 7 bases; nucleotides not matched to a gene: 9. Germline CDR1 SEHNR, CDR2 FQNEAQ (reference sequence). CDR3 sequence: CASSRGLLAGEQYF. DNA of the CDR3: TGTGCCAGCAGCCGCGGTTTGCTAGCGGGGGAGCAGTACTTC. The whole variable domain, remainder taken from reference TRBV7-9 and TRBJ2-7, is DTGVSQNPRHKITKRGQNVTFRCDPISEHNRLYWYRQTLGQGPEFLTYFQNEAQLEKSRLLSDRFSAERPKGSFSTLEIQRTEQGDSAMYLCASSRGLLAGEQYFGPGTRLTVT.

The V gene is TRBV6-1, the J gene TRBJ1-2, with D unclear. V lost 5 bases, J lost 0 bases, and 13 bases lay in between. CDR3 length equals 15 residues. CDR1 is MNHNS, CDR2 SASEGT, per germline. The CDR3 sequence is CASSPPPLANYGYTF. The CDR3 DNA reads TGTGCCAGCAGTCCCCCCCCGTTAGCTAACTATGGCTACACCTTC.

This chain uses TRBV25-1 with TRBJ1-4, with TRBD1 as a possible D gene (5 bases). CDR1 and CDR2 (germline): MGHDK, SYGVNS. The V gene lost 10 bases and the J gene lost 3 bases, with 21 bases spanning the gap. This CDR3 is built from 16 residues. CDR3 DNA: TGTGCCACCGGAAAGCGGGGGTTAGTGGCTAATGAAAAACTGTTTTTT. Translating it yields CATGKRGLVANEKLFF.

This chain connects TRBV27 to TRBJ2-3; TRBD2 matches at 15 bases. The germline V gene encodes CDR1 MNHEY and CDR2 SMNVEV (reference sequence). This CDR3 comprises 16 residues. The junction had 7 bases not matched to a gene; V was cut back by 10 bases and J by 2 bases. CDR3 nucleotides: TGTGCCATCGGGACTAGCGGGGGGACTTACACAGATACGCAGTATTTT. Its translation: CAIGTSGGTYTDTQYF.

The CDR3 is CASSLCYSGGRYNEQFF. The CDR3 DNA reads TGTGCCAGCAGCCTTTGCTATAGCGGGGGGCGGTACAATGAGCAGTTCTTC. This sequence joins TRBV7-7 and TRBJ2-1; 10 bases are a match to TRBD2. V shed 5 bases and J 4 bases; nucleotides not matched to a gene: 11. The CDR3 runs to 17 residues. Germline CDR1 is SSHAT and CDR2 is FNYEAQ (reference sequence).

This clone was recorded only once. The rearrangement links TRBV18 to TRBJ1-1, with D possibly TRBD1 on 5 matching bases. The CDR3 length is 13 residues. V lost 5 bases to trimming and J lost 1 base, with 8 bases between them. Germline-derived CDR1 and CDR2 are KGHSH and LQKENI. CDR3 in DNA: TGTGCCAGCTCAGAAACAGGGAACACTGAAGCTTTCTTT. Amino acids: CASSETGNTEAFF.

The rearrangement uses TRBV6-6 and TRBJ2-1; TRBD1 might be the D (5 bases). The CDR3 has 13 amino acids. Trimming pared 2 bases from V and 3 bases from J, leaving 5 bases between. Germline V gene data show CDR1 as MNHNY and CDR2 as SVGAGI (reference sequence). The CDR3 sequence is CASSYRGYNEQFF. CDR3 DNA: TGTGCCAGCAGTTACAGGGGCTACAATGAGCAGTTCTTC.

This clone was picked up one time. The V gene is TRBV4-1, the J gene TRBJ2-1, with D perhaps TRBD1 (6 bases). Germline loops: CDR1 MGHRA, CDR2 YSYEKL. This CDR3 has 16 residues. Trimming left V 2 bases short and J 12 bases short, with 23 bases between. CDR3 sequence: CASSQQLSTTQGRQFF. The CDR3 region has the DNA TGCGCCAGCAGCCAACAGCTGAGTACAACCCAGGGGAGGCAGTTCTTC.

The gene calls are TRBV18 and TRBJ2-3, with a tentative D call TRBD2 (5 bases). CDR1 and CDR2 from the germline V gene are KGHSH and LQKENI. V dropped 0 bases and J dropped 2 bases, with 9 bases sitting between them. The CDR3 spans 15 residues. CDR3 loop: CASSPPGSITDTQYF. CDR3 sequence (DNA): TGTGCCAGCTCACCACCGGGGAGTATCACAGATACGCAGTATTTT.

The chain employs TRBV19 and TRBJ1-1; 8 nucleotides line up with TRBD1. The CDR3 is 14 amino acids. J was trimmed by 5 bases and V by 3 bases; bases with no gene match: 5. Germline V gives CDR1 LNHDA, CDR2 SQIVND (reference sequence). CDR3 in amino acids: CASSIQGAQTEAFF. In DNA form, the CDR3 reads TGTGCCAGTAGTATTCAGGGGGCGCAGACTGAAGCTTTCTTT.

The rearrangement joins TRBV6-6 to TRBJ2-1, with 13 nucleotides matching TRBD2. Losses at the gene ends were 5 bases for V and 8 bases for J; bases not matched to a gene: 6. There are 15 residues in the CDR3. Germline values: CDR1 MNHNY, CDR2 SVGAGI (reference sequence). The CDR3 loop is CASSKLAGGPDEQFF. The CDR3 region has the DNA TGTGCCAGCAGTAAACTAGCGGGGGGGCCTGATGAGCAGTTCTTC.